This TCR beta chain stems from a study of identical twins. Of note for this clonotype: The antigen is unknown. A much bigger clone sits one base away, suggesting this may be a read error.

In every case, the donor was a healthy Caucasian. Study observations and caveats: Twins' excess sharing was less marked for out-of-frame beta sequences. Instead of following the same donors, the conclusions were based on cross-sectional statistical analysis.

CDR3 length equals 20 residues. Germline V gene data show CDR1 as SGHNT and CDR2 as YYREEE (reference sequence). The trim removed 0 bases at V and 0 bases at J, leaving 13 bases unmatched. One entry per CDR3 protein results from TCRdb running MiXCR on the 5' RACE reads. The profile covers 200,000 to 300,000 distinct CDR3 sequences, with about 10% appearing a single time and 9% to 10% taken by the ten largest. The sequence was obtained from a middle-aged man in good health. The sequencing input was memory T cells sorted from blood. V gene TRBV5-4 combines with J gene TRBJ2-2, with 8 bases matching TRBD1. CDR3 sequence: CASSLAGTGLHVANTGELFF. CDR3 coding DNA: TGTGCCAGCAGCTTGGCAGGGACAGGACTCCACGTCGCGAACACCGGGGAGCTGTTTTTT.